Reported below is one T cell receptor (beta chain). What it recognizes is unknown. Trimming at V came to 5 bases and at J to 0 bases, leaving 3 bases not matched to a gene. The V gene's germline CDR1 is SGHTA and CDR2 FQGTGA. The CDR3 extends over 15 amino acids. The data originate from a study of OX40 agonist ivuxolimab in advanced cancers. Overall study results and limits: Part of the nonresponder group also had normalized T-cell clonal expansion that was low.

This table comes from immunoSEQ multiplex PCR, and its TCRdb copy is limited to in-frame clones, with some not included. Among 70,000 to 100,000 clones listed, about 85% were seen once. Autoimmune disease history or systemic immunosuppression led to patients being barred. The sequence was collected from an adult with an advanced solid tumor such as melanoma, head and neck, liver or kidney cancer. V is TRBV7-3 and J is TRBJ2-2; 7 nucleotides match TRBD1. The specimen comprised CD4+ or CD8+ T cells sorted from blood, sampled in a trial of the OX40 agonist ivuxolimab. CDR3 residues: CASSLGQANTGELFF. The CDR3 nucleotides are TGTGCCAGCAGCCTCGGACAGGCGAACACCGGGGAGCTGTTTTTT.